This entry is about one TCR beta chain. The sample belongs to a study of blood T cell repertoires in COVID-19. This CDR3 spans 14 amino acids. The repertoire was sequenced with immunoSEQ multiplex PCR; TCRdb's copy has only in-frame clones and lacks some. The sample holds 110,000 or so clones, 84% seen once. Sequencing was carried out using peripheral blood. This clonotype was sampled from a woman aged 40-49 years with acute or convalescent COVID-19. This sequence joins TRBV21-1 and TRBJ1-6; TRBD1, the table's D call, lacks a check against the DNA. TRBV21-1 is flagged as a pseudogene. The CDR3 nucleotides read TGTGCCAGCAGCCACTACAGGATAGGTTCACCCCTCCACTTT. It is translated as CASSHYRIGSPLHF.